The source of this T cell receptor (beta chain) is a study of Tregs in tolerant kidney transplant recipients. Study-level results: Validation in larger populations is needed because few patients were studied.

Points on this clone: Its specificity is unknown.

The method was immunoSEQ multiplex PCR; TCRdb's version includes in-frame clones alone and lacks a portion of them. The data show 50,000 to 65,000 clones, about 89% seen once. Recipients received nonmyeloablative bone marrow transplants from related graft donors, with transient mixed chimerism. CDR3 size: 15 residues. Per germline, CDR1 SGHRS and CDR2 YFSETQ. The V segment lost 2 bases and the J segment 4 bases; nucleotides outside the gene matches: 6. This clonotype was sampled from a human patient who received a combined kidney and bone marrow transplant. Some of these T cells may belong to the graft donor. The chain carries TRBV5-1 and TRBJ1-2; 9 bases match TRBD1. The sequenced sample was CD4+ T cells from blood (PBMCs), obtained 6 months after the transplant. CDR3 in amino acids: CASSLQGASVYGYTF. The CDR3 DNA is TGCGCCAGCAGCTTACAGGGGGCCAGTGTCTATGGCTACACCTTC. Full variable domain (outside the CDR3, taken from reference TRBV5-1 and TRBJ1-2): KAGVTQTPRYLIKTRGQQVTLSCSPISGHRSVSWYQQTPGQGLQFLFEYFSETQRNKGNFPGRFSGRQFSNSRSEMNVSTLELGDSALYLCASSLQGASVYGYTFGSGTRLTVV.